This is a list of T cell receptor beta chains from one sample in a study of blood T cell repertoires in COVID-19. Measured with immunoSEQ multiplex PCR; TCRdb has only the in-frame clones, and not every one. The data contain about 43,000 clones, approximately 83% of them seen just once; the ten biggest clones take up roughly 40%. Sample: peripheral blood. The receptor source for this set is a woman of 80 years or more with acute or convalescent COVID-19. Both conserved end residues are part of each CDR3. The order of the fields is CDR3 DNA, CDR3 protein, D gene, V gene, J gene, clone size. D genes are given only for firm matches. Size tells how often a clone was seen (once, few, many) or the class of an expanded clone, and some rows leave it out.

TGTGCCAGCAGTACCCAAGGGGGCGAGACCTATGGCTACACCTTC	CASSTQGGETYGYTF	TRBD1	TRBV6-5	TRBJ1-2	.
TGTGCCACCAGCAGAGATCGGGGGATCAATCAGCCCCAGCATTTT	CATSRDRGINQPQHF	.	TRBV15	TRBJ1-5	.
TGTGCCAGCAGCTTCGGGGGGGAAGAGACCCAGTACTTC	CASSFGGEETQYF	TRBD2	TRBV7-9	TRBJ2-5	few
TGTGCCAGCGGAATACAGGGGGACACTGAAGCTTTCTTT	CASGIQGDTEAFF	TRBD1	TRBV18	TRBJ1-1	.
TGCGCCAGCAGCCAAGAGGTGGGGCAGTACCAAGAGACCCAGTACTTC	CASSQEVGQYQETQYF	.	TRBV4-1	TRBJ2-5	.
TGTGCCAGTAGTAGAACCGGGACAGTCTACGAGCAGTACTTC	CASSRTGTVYEQYF	TRBD1	TRBV19	TRBJ2-7	few
TGCGCCAGCAGCCCCCCCGGACTAGCGGGACTGAACACCGGGGAGCTGTTTTTT	CASSPPGLAGLNTGELFF	TRBD2	TRBV10-2	TRBJ2-2	.
TGTGCCAGCAGTGGGCCGGGGGGGAATGAGCAGTTCTTC	CASSGPGGNEQFF	TRBD2	TRBV2	TRBJ2-1	.
TGTGCCAGTAGTACCGGGACCTATAATTCACCCCTCCACTTT	CASSTGTYNSPLHF	.	TRBV19	TRBJ1-6	.
TGTGCCAGTAGTATAGGGAGAGTTGGCGGGGAGCTGTTTTTT	CASSIGRVGGELFF	.	TRBV19	TRBJ2-2	.
TGCGCCAGCAGCTCAACTAACACTGAAGCTTTCTTT	CASSSTNTEAFF	.	TRBV5-1	TRBJ1-1	.
TGTGCCAGCAGTCCCAGACTGACGGGGGAGCAGTACTTC	CASSPRLTGEQYF	.	TRBV5-4	TRBJ2-7	.
TGCGCCAGCAGCCAAGGCAGGGGGGAGCCCACTGAAGCTTTCTTT	CASSQGRGEPTEAFF	TRBD1	TRBV5-1	TRBJ1-1	.
TGTGCCAGTACAGGGTTGGGTTCACCCCTCCACTTT	CASTGLGSPLHF	.	TRBV19	TRBJ1-6	once
TGCAGCGTGGGGTCCTCTACAGGGGGGGAGACCCAGTACTTC	CSVGSSTGGETQYF	TRBD1	TRBV29-1	TRBJ2-5	.
TGTGCCAGCAGTTCCGGGACTAGCGTGGTAAATGAGCAGTTCTTC	CASSSGTSVVNEQFF	TRBD2	TRBV7-3	TRBJ2-1	.
TGCGCCAGCGGCACTGGACAGGGGGCTTCTGGGGCCAACGTCCTGACTTTC	CASGTGQGASGANVLTF	TRBD1	TRBV5-1	TRBJ2-6	.
TGTGCCTGGAGTCGCAGGGCCTCTGGAAACACCATATATTTT	CAWSRRASGNTIYF	.	TRBV30	TRBJ1-3	few
TGTGCCAGCAGCCCCACCGGAGGCGAGCAGTACTTC	CASSPTGGEQYF	.	TRBV12-3/TRBV12-4	TRBJ2-7	.
TGTGCCAGCAGTTTAACTGCTGGAAACACCATATATTTT	CASSLTAGNTIYF	.	TRBV12-3/TRBV12-4	TRBJ1-3	.
TGCGCCAGCGGTAGTGGACAGGCGATCTCTCTGAACACTGAAGCTTTCTTT	CASGSGQAISLNTEAFF	TRBD1	TRBV4-1	TRBJ1-1	.
TGTGCCAGCAGGGCCGGAGTTGGTGAAAAACTGTTTTTT	CASRAGVGEKLFF	.	TRBV2	TRBJ1-4	.
TGTGCCAGTAGTATAGTAGGAGGACAGCCCTATGGCTACACCTTC	CASSIVGGQPYGYTF	.	TRBV19	TRBJ1-2	.
TGTGCCAGTAGTATTACAGGGTCGGAGACCCAGTACTTC	CASSITGSETQYF	.	TRBV19	TRBJ2-5	few
TGTGCTAGTGGAGACCCCGGTGGCAGGGCGTACACTGAAGCTTTCTTT	CASGDPGGRAYTEAFF	.	TRBV12-5	TRBJ1-1	.
TGTGCCTGGAGTGTAACCGGGTCTGGAAACACCATATATTTT	CAWSVTGSGNTIYF	.	TRBV30	TRBJ1-3	.
TGTGCCAGCAGCCGTCCGAGGGGACAGGGACCGGGGGTTTCGGGTGCCGTATATTTT	CASSRPRGQGPGVSGAVYF	TRBD1	TRBV7-9	TRBJ1-3	few
TGTGCCAGCAGCGTAGCACCTCAGGGGGAAGATGGCTACACCTTC	CASSVAPQGEDGYTF	TRBD1	TRBV9	TRBJ1-2	.
TGTGCCAGCAGTTGGGGGCCGGGACAGTCCTACAATGAGCAGTTCTTC	CASSWGPGQSYNEQFF	TRBD1	TRBV6-5	TRBJ2-1	.
TGTGCCACCAGTGATTCCGGGGGGGGCTACGAGCAGTACTTC	CATSDSGGGYEQYF	TRBD2	TRBV24-1	TRBJ2-7	.
TGCGCCAGCAGCTTGGCAGGGGCTGGAAACACCATATATTTT	CASSLAGAGNTIYF	.	TRBV5-1	TRBJ1-3	.
TGTGCCACCAGCAGAGATCGGGACAGGGGGGAAAAACTGTTTTTT	CATSRDRDRGEKLFF	TRBD1	TRBV15	TRBJ1-4	.
TGTGCCACCACCCCTACAGTTCCCTACGAGCAGTACTTC	CATTPTVPYEQYF	.	TRBV6-2/TRBV6-3	TRBJ2-7	.
TGTGCCAGTAGAGCGGACCGAGGCAATGAAAAACTGTTTTTT	CASRADRGNEKLFF	.	TRBV19	TRBJ1-4	once
TGTGCCAGCAGCCAAGGCACCGGCGGGGCGGGAAATGAGCAGTTCTTC	CASSQGTGGAGNEQFF	.	TRBV4-2	TRBJ2-1	.
TGTGCCAGCAGTGTGACAACAGATACGCAGTATTTT	CASSVTTDTQYF	.	TRBV28	TRBJ2-3	.
TGTGCCAGCAGTTTATCGTGGCAGGTGAGCAATCAGCCCCAGCATTTT	CASSLSWQVSNQPQHF	.	TRBV27	TRBJ1-5	.
TGTGCCAGCAGCCCGGGACTAGCGGGTGAGACCCAGTACTTC	CASSPGLAGETQYF	TRBD2	TRBV7-2	TRBJ2-5	.
TGCAGCACCCGGACAGGCCTCGAGAACACTGAAGCTTTCTTT	CSTRTGLENTEAFF	TRBD1	TRBV29-1	TRBJ1-1	.
TGTGCCAGCAGGGGGGAGGGCAGGCAAACCGGGGAGCTGTTTTTT	CASRGEGRQTGELFF	TRBD2	TRBV25-1	TRBJ2-2	.
TGTGCCAGCAGCCCGACTAGCGGGTTCAATGAGCAGTTCTTC	CASSPTSGFNEQFF	TRBD2	TRBV3-1/TRBV3-2	TRBJ2-1	.
TGTGCCAGCAGCTCCGGGACAGGGTACACAGATACGCAGTATTTT	CASSSGTGYTDTQYF	TRBD1	TRBV5-6	TRBJ2-3	.
TGCAGCGTTGATAGTCTCAGTGGACAGAGCTATGGCTACACCTTC	CSVDSLSGQSYGYTF	.	TRBV29-1	TRBJ1-2	.
TGTGCCACCGCGACGGAGCCGTGGAACACTGAAGCTTTCTTT	CATATEPWNTEAFF	.	TRBV6-6	TRBJ1-1	few
TGTGCCAGCAGCTTGGGAGGGCCTGGGGCCAACGTCCTGACTTTC	CASSLGGPGANVLTF	.	TRBV5-4	TRBJ2-6	.
TGTGCCAGCAGCTTAGAGCAACCGAACACTGAAGCTTTCTTT	CASSLEQPNTEAFF	.	TRBV7-9	TRBJ1-1	.
TGCGCCAGCAGCTCCGGGGGGTCACCAAACTCCGACGAGCAGTACTTC	CASSSGGSPNSDEQYF	TRBD2	TRBV5-1	TRBJ2-7	once
TGTGCCAGCAGCTTGCTGAAGGGAGCGAACACTGAAGCTTTCTTT	CASSLLKGANTEAFF	.	TRBV5-6	TRBJ1-1	.
TGTGCCAGTAGTATATCAAGCGGGGGGGCCGATGAGCAGTTCTTC	CASSISSGGADEQFF	TRBD2	TRBV19	TRBJ2-1	.
TGTGCCAGCAGTGGTACCTATAATTCACCCCTCCACTTT	CASSGTYNSPLHF	.	TRBV2	TRBJ1-6	.
TGTGCCAGCAGCTTAACGGCCCTGTCTGAAGCTTTCTTT	CASSLTALSEAFF	.	TRBV7-3	TRBJ1-1	.